This TCR beta chain was retrieved from a study of chemoradiotherapy in HPV16-positive cancers. In the study overall: Candidate HPV-specific clones and shared TCR motifs came from a couple of HPV16-positive patients. Study-level findings and limits: Only two HPV16-positive patients supplied the functional HPV-specificity definition. Better recurrence-free survival went with HPV-responsive T-cell expansion in HPV16-positive patients. During treatment, candidate HPV-specific clones and E7-related motifs expanded in tumor.

With regard to this clone: What it binds is unknown.

The CDR3 consists of 13 residues. Trimming removed 7 bases from V and 0 bases from J, with 7 bases in between. CDR1 and CDR2 (germline): SNHLY, FYNNEI. Repertoires were generated with immunoSEQ multiplex PCR, while TCRdb's copy carries only in-frame clones and drops some. The sample records 2,500 to 3,500 clones, more than 60% being singletons. The specimen was tumor tissue, collected from a patient who underwent chemoradiotherapy. The clonotype originates from a human donor with HPV-associated anogenital cancer. The genes are TRBV2 and TRBJ1-3; D uncertain. The CDR3 protein is CASTGNSGNTIYF. Written as DNA, the CDR3 is TGTGCCAGCACTGGAAACTCTGGAAACACCATATATTTT.